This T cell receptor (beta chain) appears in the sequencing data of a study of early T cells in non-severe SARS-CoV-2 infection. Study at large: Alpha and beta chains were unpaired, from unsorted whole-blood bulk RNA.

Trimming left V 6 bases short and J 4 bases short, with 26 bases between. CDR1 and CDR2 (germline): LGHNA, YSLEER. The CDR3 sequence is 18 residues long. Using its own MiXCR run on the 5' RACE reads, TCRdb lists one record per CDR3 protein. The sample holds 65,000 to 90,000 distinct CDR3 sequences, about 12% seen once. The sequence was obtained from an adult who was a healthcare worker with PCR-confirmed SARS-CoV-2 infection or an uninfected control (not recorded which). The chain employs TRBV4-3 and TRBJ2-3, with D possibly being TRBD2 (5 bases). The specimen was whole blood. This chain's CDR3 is CASREWVNLLSSADTQYF. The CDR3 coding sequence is TGCGCCAGCAGGGAATGGGTAAACCTGCTAAGTAGCGCAGATACGCAGTATTTT.